This TCR beta chain was sequenced in a study of monozygotic twins with inflammatory bowel disease. Making each TCR library took around 3,300 ng of total RNA. Each CDR3 protein gets one entry in TCRdb, which reprocessed the 5' RACE reads and gives no DNA. The sample has around 400,000 distinct CDR3 sequences; the top ten hold 2% to 3%. Notes on the study in general: IBD patients shared fewer clonotypes with others than healthy twins, especially with disease activity. Telling apart the different T cell subtypes was not possible.

Comment on this clonotype: What it recognizes is unknown.

CDR3 length: 14 amino acids. The germline gives CDR1 SGHRS, CDR2 YFSETQ. Sequencing was carried out using blood. The source of this sequence is a human donor with ulcerative colitis or Crohn's disease, or a healthy co-twin of an affected twin (not recorded which). This rearrangement joins TRBV5-1 to TRBJ2-1. The CDR3: CASSSHNSYNEQFF. Supplemented by reference TRBV5-1 and TRBJ2-1, the full variable domain reads KAGVTQTPRYLIKTRGQQVTLSCSPISGHRSVSWYQQTPGQGLQFLFEYFSETQRNKGNFPGRFSGRQFSNSRSEMNVSTLELGDSALYLCASSSHNSYNEQFFGPGTRLTVL.